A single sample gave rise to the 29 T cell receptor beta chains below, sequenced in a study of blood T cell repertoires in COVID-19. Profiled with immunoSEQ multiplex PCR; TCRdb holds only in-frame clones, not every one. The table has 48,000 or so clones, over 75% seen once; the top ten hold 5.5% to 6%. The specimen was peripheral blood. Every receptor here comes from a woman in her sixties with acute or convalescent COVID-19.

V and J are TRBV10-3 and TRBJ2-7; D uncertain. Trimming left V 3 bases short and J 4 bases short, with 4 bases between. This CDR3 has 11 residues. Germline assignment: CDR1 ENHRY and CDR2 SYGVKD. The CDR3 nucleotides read TGTGCCATCAGTGACGGTTACGAGCAGTACTTC. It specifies CAISDGYEQYF.

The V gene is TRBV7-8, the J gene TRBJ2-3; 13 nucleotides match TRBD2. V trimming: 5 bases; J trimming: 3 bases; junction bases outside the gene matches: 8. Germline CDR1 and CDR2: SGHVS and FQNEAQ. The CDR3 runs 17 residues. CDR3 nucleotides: TGTGCCAGCAGCCCACATGGACTAGCGGGGGTTACAGATACGCAGTATTTT. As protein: CASSPHGLAGVTDTQYF.

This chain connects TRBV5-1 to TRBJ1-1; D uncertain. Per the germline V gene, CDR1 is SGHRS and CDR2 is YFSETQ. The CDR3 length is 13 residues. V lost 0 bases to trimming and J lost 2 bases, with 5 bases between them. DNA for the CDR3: TGCGCCAGCAGCTTGGGGCATAACACTGAAGCTTTCTTT. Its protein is CASSLGHNTEAFF.

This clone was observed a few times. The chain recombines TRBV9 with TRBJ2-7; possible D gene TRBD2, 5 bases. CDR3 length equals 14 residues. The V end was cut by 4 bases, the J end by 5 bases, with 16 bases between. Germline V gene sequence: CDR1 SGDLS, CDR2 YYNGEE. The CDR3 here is CASSLGLTRDEQYF. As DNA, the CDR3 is TGTGCCAGCAGCCTCGGACTTACGCGGGACGAGCAGTACTTC.

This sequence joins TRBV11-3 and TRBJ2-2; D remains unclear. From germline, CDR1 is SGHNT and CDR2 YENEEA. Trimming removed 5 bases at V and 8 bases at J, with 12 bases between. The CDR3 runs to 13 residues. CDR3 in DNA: TGTGCCAGCAGCCCGACTCGGCAGGGGGAGCTGTTTTTT. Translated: CASSPTRQGELFF. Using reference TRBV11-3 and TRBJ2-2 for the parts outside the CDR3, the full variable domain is EAGVVQSPRYKIIEKKQPVAFWCNPISGHNTLYWYLQNLGQGPELLIRYENEEAVDDSQLPKDRFSAERLKGVDSTLKIQPAELGDSAVYLCASSPTRQGELFFGEGSRLTVL.

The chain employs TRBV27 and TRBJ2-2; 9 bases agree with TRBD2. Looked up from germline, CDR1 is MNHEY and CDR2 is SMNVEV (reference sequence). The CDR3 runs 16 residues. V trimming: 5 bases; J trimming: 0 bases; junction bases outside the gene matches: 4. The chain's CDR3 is CASSPTSGSNTGELFF. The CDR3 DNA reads TGTGCCAGCAGTCCTACTAGCGGGTCGAACACCGGGGAGCTGTTTTTT.

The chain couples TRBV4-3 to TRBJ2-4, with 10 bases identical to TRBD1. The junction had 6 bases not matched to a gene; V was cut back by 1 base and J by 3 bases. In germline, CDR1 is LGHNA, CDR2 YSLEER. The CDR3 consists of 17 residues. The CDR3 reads CASSQGTGGSDKNIQYF. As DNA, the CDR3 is TGCGCCAGCAGCCAAGGGACAGGGGGTTCGGACAAAAACATTCAGTACTTC.

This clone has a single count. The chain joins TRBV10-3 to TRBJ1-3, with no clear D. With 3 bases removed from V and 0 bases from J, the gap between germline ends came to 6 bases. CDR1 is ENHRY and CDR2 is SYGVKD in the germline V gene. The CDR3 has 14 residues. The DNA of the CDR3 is TGTGCCATCAGTGACAAGCTCTCTGGAAACACCATATATTTT. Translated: CAISDKLSGNTIYF.

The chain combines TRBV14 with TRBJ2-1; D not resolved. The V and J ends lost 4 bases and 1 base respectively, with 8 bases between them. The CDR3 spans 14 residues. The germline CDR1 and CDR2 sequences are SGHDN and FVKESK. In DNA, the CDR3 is TGTGCCAGCAGCCGGCAGGTGTCCTACAATGAGCAGTTCTTC. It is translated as CASSRQVSYNEQFF. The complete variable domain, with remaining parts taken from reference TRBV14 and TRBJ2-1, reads EAGVTQFPSHSVIEKGQTVTLRCDPISGHDNLYWYRRVMGKEIKFLLHFVKESKQDESGMPNNRFLAERTGGTYSTLKVQPAELEDSGVYFCASSRQVSYNEQFFGPGTRLTVL.

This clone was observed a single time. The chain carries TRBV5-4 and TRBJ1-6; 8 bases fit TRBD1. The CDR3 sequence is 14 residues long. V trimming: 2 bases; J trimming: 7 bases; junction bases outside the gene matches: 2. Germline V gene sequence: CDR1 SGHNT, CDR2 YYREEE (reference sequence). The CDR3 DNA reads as TGTGCCAGCAGCTTCGACAGGGGAAATTCACCCCTCCACTTT. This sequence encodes CASSFDRGNSPLHF.

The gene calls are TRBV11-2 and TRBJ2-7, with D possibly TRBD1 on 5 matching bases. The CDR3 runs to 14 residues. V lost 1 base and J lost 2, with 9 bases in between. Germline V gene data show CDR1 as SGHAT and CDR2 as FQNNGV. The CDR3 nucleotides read TGTGCCAGCAGCTTAGGGGGCGTTGCCTACGAGCAGTACTTC. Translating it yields CASSLGGVAYEQYF.

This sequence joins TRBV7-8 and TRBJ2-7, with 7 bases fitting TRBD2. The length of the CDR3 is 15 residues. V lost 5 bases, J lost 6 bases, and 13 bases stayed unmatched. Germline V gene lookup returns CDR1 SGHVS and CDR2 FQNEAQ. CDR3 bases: TGTGCCAGCAGCCCTACCTACGGGGGGTTTCGCGAGCAGTACTTC. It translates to CASSPTYGGFREQYF.

The CDR3 reads CASSYSAGGPLPDTQYF. The CDR3 DNA sequence: TGTGCCAGCAGTTATAGTGCGGGAGGGCCTCTCCCAGATACGCAGTATTTT. The rearrangement joins TRBV6-2 or TRBV6-3 to TRBJ2-3; TRBD2 agrees at 9 bases. CDR3 length: 17 amino acids. Germline V lookup: CDR1 MNHEY, CDR2 SVGEGT. J was trimmed by 4 bases and V by 3 bases; bases with no gene match: 11.

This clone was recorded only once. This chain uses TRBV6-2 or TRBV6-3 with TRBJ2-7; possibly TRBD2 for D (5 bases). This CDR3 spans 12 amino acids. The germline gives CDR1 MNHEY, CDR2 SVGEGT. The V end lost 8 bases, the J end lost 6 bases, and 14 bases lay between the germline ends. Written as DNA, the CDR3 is TGTGCCAGCTGTTCTAGCATCGGCGAGCAGTACTTC. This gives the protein CASCSSIGEQYF.

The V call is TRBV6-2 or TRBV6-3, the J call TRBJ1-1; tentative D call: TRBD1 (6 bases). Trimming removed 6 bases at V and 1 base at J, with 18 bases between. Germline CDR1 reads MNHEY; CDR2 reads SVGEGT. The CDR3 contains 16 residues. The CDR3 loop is CASRYRTEGWNTEAFF. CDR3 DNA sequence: TGTGCCAGCAGATACAGGACAGAGGGATGGAACACTGAAGCTTTCTTT.

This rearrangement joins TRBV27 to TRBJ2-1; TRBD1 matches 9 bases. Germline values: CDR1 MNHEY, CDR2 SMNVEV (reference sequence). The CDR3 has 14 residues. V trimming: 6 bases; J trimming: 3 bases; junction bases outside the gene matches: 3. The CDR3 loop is CASRTGGVYNEQFF. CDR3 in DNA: TGTGCCAGCAGGACAGGGGGAGTCTACAATGAGCAGTTCTTC.

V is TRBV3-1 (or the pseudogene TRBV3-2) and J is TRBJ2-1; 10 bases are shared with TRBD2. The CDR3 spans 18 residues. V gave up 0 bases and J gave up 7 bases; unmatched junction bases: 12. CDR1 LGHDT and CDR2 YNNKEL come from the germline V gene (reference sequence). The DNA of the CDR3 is TGTGCCAGCAGCCAAGAGTGGAAGCGGGAGGGAATAGGGAATGAGCAGTTCTTC. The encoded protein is CASSQEWKREGIGNEQFF.

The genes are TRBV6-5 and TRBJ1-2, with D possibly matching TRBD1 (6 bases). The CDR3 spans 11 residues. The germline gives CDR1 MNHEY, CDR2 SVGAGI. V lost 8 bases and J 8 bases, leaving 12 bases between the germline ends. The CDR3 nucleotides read TGTGCCAGCGAGCGGGGGCTGGGCTACACCTTC. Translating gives CASERGLGYTF.

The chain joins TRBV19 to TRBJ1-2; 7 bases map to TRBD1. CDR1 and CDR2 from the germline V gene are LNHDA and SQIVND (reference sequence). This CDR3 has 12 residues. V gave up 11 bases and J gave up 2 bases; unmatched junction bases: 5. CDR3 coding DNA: TGTGCCGCCCTGGGACAGAACTATGGCTACACCTTC. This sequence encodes CAALGQNYGYTF.

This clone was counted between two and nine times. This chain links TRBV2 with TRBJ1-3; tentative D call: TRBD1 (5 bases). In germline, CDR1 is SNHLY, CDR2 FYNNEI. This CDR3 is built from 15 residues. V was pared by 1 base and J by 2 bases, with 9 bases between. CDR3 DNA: TGTGCCAGCAGTGAAGGCGGGGGAACTGGAAACACCATATATTTT. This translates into CASSEGGGTGNTIYF.

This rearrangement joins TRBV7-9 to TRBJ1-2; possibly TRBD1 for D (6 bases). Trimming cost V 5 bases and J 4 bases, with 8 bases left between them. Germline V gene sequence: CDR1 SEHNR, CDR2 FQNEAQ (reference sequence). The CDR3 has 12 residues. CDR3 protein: CASSPDSYGYTF. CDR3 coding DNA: TGTGCCAGCAGCCCGGACAGCTATGGCTACACCTTC.

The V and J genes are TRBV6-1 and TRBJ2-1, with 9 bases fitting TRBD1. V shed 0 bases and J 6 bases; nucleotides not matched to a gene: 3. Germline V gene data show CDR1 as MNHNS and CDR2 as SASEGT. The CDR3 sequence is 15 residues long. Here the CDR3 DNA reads TGTGCCAGCAGTGAAGCGGGGACAGGGACCAATGAGCAGTTCTTC. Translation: CASSEAGTGTNEQFF.

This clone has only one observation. The CDR3 sequence is CASNHGTGFYEQYF. The CDR3 bases are TGTGCCAGTAACCACGGGACAGGGTTCTACGAGCAGTACTTC. The J gene is TRBJ2-7, the V gene TRBV19, with TRBD1 matching 9 bases. This CDR3 is built from 14 residues. V was pared by 7 bases and J by 3 bases, with 7 bases of the junction left unmatched. Germline V gene sequence: CDR1 LNHDA, CDR2 SQIVND (reference sequence).

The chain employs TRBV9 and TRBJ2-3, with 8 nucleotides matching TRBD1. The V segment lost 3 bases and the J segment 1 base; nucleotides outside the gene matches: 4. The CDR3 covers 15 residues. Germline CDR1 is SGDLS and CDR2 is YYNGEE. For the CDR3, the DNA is TGTGCCAGCAGCGATGACAGGGGAGGCACAGATACGCAGTATTTT. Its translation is CASSDDRGGTDTQYF.

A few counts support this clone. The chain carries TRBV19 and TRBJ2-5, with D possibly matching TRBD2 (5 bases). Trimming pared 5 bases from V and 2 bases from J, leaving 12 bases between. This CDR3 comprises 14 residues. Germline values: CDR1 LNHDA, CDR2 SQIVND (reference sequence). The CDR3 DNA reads TGTGCCAGTAGTCCACAAGCGGCACAAGAGACCCAGTACTTC. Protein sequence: CASSPQAAQETQYF.

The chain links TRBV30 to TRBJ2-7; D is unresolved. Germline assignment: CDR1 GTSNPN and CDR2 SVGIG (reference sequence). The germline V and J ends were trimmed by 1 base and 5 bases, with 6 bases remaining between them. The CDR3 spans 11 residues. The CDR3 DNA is TGTGCCTGGAGTGGTAGAAACGAGCAGTACTTC. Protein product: CAWSGRNEQYF.

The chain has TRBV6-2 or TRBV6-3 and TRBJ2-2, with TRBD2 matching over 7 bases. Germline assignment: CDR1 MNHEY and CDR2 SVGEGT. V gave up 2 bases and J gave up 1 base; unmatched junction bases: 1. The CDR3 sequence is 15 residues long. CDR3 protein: CASSYTGGNTGELFF. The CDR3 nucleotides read TGTGCCAGCAGTTACACGGGAGGGAACACCGGGGAGCTGTTTTTT.

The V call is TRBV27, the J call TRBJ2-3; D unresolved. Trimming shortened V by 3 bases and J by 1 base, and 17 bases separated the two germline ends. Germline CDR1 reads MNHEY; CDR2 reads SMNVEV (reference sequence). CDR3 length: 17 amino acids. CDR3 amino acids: CASSFLALAAGTDTQYF. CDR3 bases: TGTGCCAGCAGTTTTCTGGCCTTGGCCGCGGGCACAGATACGCAGTATTTT.

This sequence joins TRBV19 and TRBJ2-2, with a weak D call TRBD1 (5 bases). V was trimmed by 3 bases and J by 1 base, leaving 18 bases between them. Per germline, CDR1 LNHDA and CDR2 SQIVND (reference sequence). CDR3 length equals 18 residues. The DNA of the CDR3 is TGTGCCAGTAGTATTAGGGGCCCTCGAGGACGGAACACCGGGGAGCTGTTTTTT. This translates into CASSIRGPRGRNTGELFF.